This passage covers 27 T cell receptor beta chains from one sample sequenced in a study of T cells in Graves' hyperthyroidism and ophthalmopathy. Using RNA transcripts as the source, TCR beta CDR3 regions were amplified. In the first-round RT-PCR of the TCR CDR3, the HTBI primer set was used. MiXCR, run by TCRdb on the multiplex PCR reads, gives a single entry per CDR3 protein. This sample has over 250,000 distinct CDR3 sequences, with less than 30% found just once. The source material was blood. The receptors were gathered from a man aged 35-49 years with Graves' hyperthyroidism that later progressed to Graves' ophthalmopathy.

The V call is TRBV28, the J call TRBJ2-7; 10 nucleotides agree with TRBD2. V dropped 6 bases and J dropped 4; count of bases not matched to a gene: 12. Germline lookup yields CDR1 MDHEN and CDR2 SYDVKM. This CDR3 has 16 amino acids. This CDR3 reads CASSPLTSGNKYEQYF. The CDR3 DNA is TGTGCCAGCAGCCCACTTACTAGCGGGAATAAGTACGAGCAGTACTTC.

At least ten counts were recorded for this clonotype. The chain joins TRBV12-3 or TRBV12-4 to TRBJ1-2, with D perhaps TRBD1 (5 bases). V lost 4 bases and J lost 5, with 8 bases in between. This CDR3 has 12 residues. The CDR3 DNA is TGTGCCAGCAGTTCCGGGGGTTATGGCTACACCTTC. It translates to CASSSGGYGYTF.

This clonotype was recorded many times. This chain joins TRBV10-2 and TRBJ1-1; D ambiguous. This CDR3 region has 15 residues. Germline V CDR1 and CDR2: WSHSY, SAAADI. The V gene lost 7 bases and the J gene lost 3 bases, with 18 bases spanning the gap. In DNA form, the CDR3 reads TGCGCCAGCAAAGAGTTCGGCCTCCGGGACACTGAAGCTTTCTTT. Translated: CASKEFGLRDTEAFF.

This clonotype has a count of ten or more. The rearrangement links TRBV29-1 to TRBJ1-1; D remains ambiguous. The CDR3 runs to 14 residues. Germline CDR1 is SQVTM and CDR2 is ANQGSEA. V lost 4 bases, J lost 2 bases, and 14 bases lay in between. Here the CDR3 reads CSVGEAISNTEAFF. DNA of the CDR3: TGCAGCGTTGGAGAGGCGATCTCAAACACTGAAGCTTTCTTT. Filled out from reference TRBV29-1 and TRBJ1-1, the complete variable domain reads SAVISQKPSRDICQRGTSLTIQCQVDSQVTMMFWYRQQPGQSLTLIATANQGSEATYESGFVIDKFPISRPNLTFSTLTVSNMSPEDSSIYLCSVGEAISNTEAFFGQGTRLTVV.

This clonotype has ten or more counts. The rearrangement links TRBV29-1 to TRBJ1-1; TRBD1 might be the D (5 bases). The V end lost 0 bases, the J end lost 1 base, and 9 bases lay between the germline ends. The CDR3 runs 14 residues. Per germline, CDR1 SQVTM and CDR2 ANQGSEA. CDR3 nucleotides: TGCAGCGTTGAAGAGCAGGGTTGGAACACTGAAGCTTTCTTT. It yields the protein CSVEEQGWNTEAFF. The full variable domain, with the rest looked up from reference TRBV29-1 and TRBJ1-1, is SAVISQKPSRDICQRGTSLTIQCQVDSQVTMMFWYRQQPGQSLTLIATANQGSEATYESGFVIDKFPISRPNLTFSTLTVSNMSPEDSSIYLCSVEEQGWNTEAFFGQGTRLTVV.

This clonotype was recorded at least ten times. A read error may be the cause here, since a much bigger clone is one base away. This chain uses TRBV6-1 with TRBJ1-1; D ambiguous. Trimming shortened V by 6 bases and J by 0 bases, and 8 bases separated the two germline ends. CDR3 length equals 13 residues. CDR1 and CDR2 from the germline V gene are MNHNS and SASEGT. CDR3 nucleotides: TGTGCCAGCAGCGGGTCGGTGAACACTGAAGCTTTCTTT. This translates into CASSGSVNTEAFF.

Many counts were recorded for this clonotype. V is TRBV7-8 and J is TRBJ1-1; no reliable D call. The CDR3 totals 14 residues. Trimming took off 2 bases at V and 0 bases at J, with 7 bases between the two ends. The germline V gene has CDR1 SGHVS and CDR2 FQNEAQ. The CDR3 nucleotides are TGTGCCAGCAGCTTAATGCGAATGAACACTGAAGCTTTCTTT. Encoded protein: CASSLMRMNTEAFF. Filled out from reference TRBV7-8 and TRBJ1-1, the complete variable domain reads GAGVSQSPRYKVAKRGQDVALRCDPISGHVSLFWYQQALGQGPEFLTYFQNEAQLDKSGLPSDRFFAERPEGSVSTLKIQRTQQEDSAVYLCASSLMRMNTEAFFGQGTRLTVV.

This sequence joins TRBV12-3 or TRBV12-4 and TRBJ1-6; D gene ambiguous. Trimming took 3 bases from V and 10 from J, leaving 4 bases between them. CDR3 length: 11 residues. The CDR3 region is CASSLNSPLHF. The CDR3 bases are TGTGCCAGCAGTTTGAACTCACCCCTCCACTTT.

The CDR3 spells CATFQGAYGYTF. Written as DNA, the CDR3 is TGTGCCACCTTTCAGGGGGCTTATGGCTACACCTTC. The V call is TRBV10-3, the J call TRBJ1-2, with 8 bases identical to TRBD1. The CDR3 covers 12 residues. The junction had 6 bases not matched to a gene; V was cut back by 10 bases and J by 5 bases. Per the germline V gene, CDR1 is ENHRY and CDR2 is SYGVKD.

A few counts support this clonotype. The chain uses TRBV11-2 and TRBJ2-5; 11 nucleotides agree with TRBD2. This CDR3 comprises 19 residues. With 2 bases clipped from V and 1 base from J, the junction kept 12 bases outside the gene matches. The V gene's germline CDR1 is SGHAT and CDR2 FQNNGV. The CDR3 spells CASSLFAASGGSFQETQYF. The CDR3 nucleotides are TGTGCCAGCAGCTTATTTGCGGCTAGCGGGGGGTCCTTCCAAGAGACCCAGTACTTC.

This clonotype was detected ten times or more. The chain recombines TRBV4-1 with TRBJ2-7; D ambiguous. Trimming took 3 bases from V and 0 from J, leaving 9 bases between them. In germline, CDR1 is MGHRA, CDR2 YSYEKL. This CDR3 is 14 amino acids long. CDR3 DNA sequence: TGCGCCAGCAGCCACCGACCGAGCTCCTACGAGCAGTACTTC. As protein: CASSHRPSSYEQYF.

The rearrangement uses TRBV6-1 and TRBJ2-7; D not resolved. V dropped 6 bases and J dropped 4 bases, with 10 bases sitting between them. Looked up from germline, CDR1 is MNHNS and CDR2 is SASEGT. CDR3 length equals 12 residues. CDR3 nucleotides: TGTGCCAGCAGCTTTCCCTTATACGAGCAGTACTTC. Protein product: CASSFPLYEQYF.

This clonotype was recorded many times. The chain is built from TRBV4-1 and TRBJ2-7; D ambiguous. Trimming took 1 base from V and 5 from J, leaving 6 bases between them. Germline-derived CDR1 and CDR2 are MGHRA and YSYEKL. The CDR3 is made up of 12 amino acids. In DNA form, the CDR3 reads TGCGCCAGCAGCCAAGGGGTGAACGAGCAGTACTTC. Amino acid sequence: CASSQGVNEQYF.

This clonotype was observed many times. This chain joins TRBV19 and TRBJ2-4, with D perhaps matching TRBD1 (6 bases). Trimming took 4 bases from V and 0 from J, leaving 19 bases between them. Germline V gene data show CDR1 as LNHDA and CDR2 as SQIVND (reference sequence). The CDR3 loop spans 18 amino acids. The CDR3 here is CASSRMAGVLLAKNIQYF. The CDR3, as DNA: TGTGCCAGTAGTAGAATGGCAGGGGTCTTGCTAGCCAAAAACATTCAGTACTTC.

The chain links TRBV29-1 to TRBJ1-5, with 9 bases matching TRBD1. Germline-derived CDR1 and CDR2 are SQVTM and ANQGSEA. The CDR3 consists of 13 residues. Germline trimming cut 7 bases from V and 6 bases from J; bases unmatched to any gene: 7. The CDR3 nucleotides are TGCAGCGCCGCGGGACAGGGTGGTCAGCCCCAGCATTTT. This encodes CSAAGQGGQPQHF.

This clonotype was found many times. The chain has TRBV9 and TRBJ1-3, with a tentative D call TRBD1 (5 bases). Germline V gene lookup returns CDR1 SGDLS and CDR2 YYNGEE. V gave up 1 base and J gave up 0 bases, with 11 bases separating them. The CDR3 is 16 amino acids. This CDR3 reads CASSVNTGLSGNTIYF. The CDR3 DNA reads as TGTGCCAGCAGCGTAAATACAGGCCTCTCTGGAAACACCATATATTTT. Full variable domain (remainder filled in from reference TRBV9 and TRBJ1-3): DSGVTQTPKHLITATGQRVTLRCSPRSGDLSVYWYQQSLDQGLQFLIQYYNGEERAKGNILERFSAQQFPDLHSELNLSSLELGDSALYFCASSVNTGLSGNTIYFGEGSWLTVV.

This clonotype was seen many times. This chain uses TRBV24-1 with TRBJ2-5; D tentatively reads TRBD1 or TRBD2 (6 bases each). V lost 9 bases and J 5 bases, leaving 15 bases between the germline ends. There are 13 residues in the CDR3. In germline, CDR1 is KGHDR, CDR2 SFDVKD. CDR3: CATGLGGLETQYF. The CDR3 DNA sequence: TGTGCCACCGGGTTGGGGGGCTTGGAGACCCAGTACTTC.

This clonotype was seen many times. The V and J genes are TRBV6-4 and TRBJ2-7, with TRBD2 matching over 12 bases. This CDR3 is 17 amino acids long. Per the germline V gene, CDR1 is MRHNA and CDR2 is SNTAGT. The V segment lost 5 bases and the J segment 2 bases; nucleotides outside the gene matches: 10. CDR3 amino acids: CASSRTLAGGLTYEQYF. Here the CDR3 DNA reads TGTGCCAGCAGTCGGACACTAGCGGGAGGCCTCACCTACGAGCAGTACTTC.

The chain links TRBV5-1 to TRBJ2-4; 9 bases line up with TRBD2. This CDR3 has 15 amino acids. Unmatched junction bases numbered 6, after V lost 3 bases and J lost 5 bases. Germline CDR1 SGHRS, CDR2 YFSETQ. CDR3 amino acids: CASSSNSGRENIQYF. The CDR3, as DNA: TGCGCCAGCAGCTCAAATAGCGGGAGAGAAAACATTCAGTACTTC.

The gene calls are TRBV19 and TRBJ1-5; the match to TRBD1 covers 8 bases. V dropped 6 bases and J dropped 0; count of bases not matched to a gene: 7. The germline gives CDR1 LNHDA, CDR2 SQIVND (reference sequence). This CDR3 spans 16 amino acids. This CDR3 is CASRSKTGASNQPQHF. The DNA of the CDR3 is TGTGCCAGTAGGTCTAAGACAGGGGCTAGCAATCAGCCCCAGCATTTT.

This clonotype was detected only a few times. This chain connects TRBV6-2 or TRBV6-3 to TRBJ2-7, with no clear D. Germline assignment: CDR1 MNHEY and CDR2 SVGEGT. The CDR3 totals 13 residues. Trimming cost V 0 bases and J 5 bases, with 8 bases left between them. The chain's CDR3 is CASSYSIGNEQYF. The CDR3 region has the DNA TGTGCCAGCAGTTACTCGATAGGGAACGAGCAGTACTTC.

This clonotype was seen repeatedly, ten times or more. The chain joins TRBV7-9 to TRBJ1-2; 10 bases are a match to TRBD1. Germline CDR1 and CDR2: SEHNR and FQNEAQ (reference sequence). This CDR3 is built from 15 residues. V lost 5 bases and J lost 7; bases outside the gene matches: 10. CDR3: CASSRQGQGRLGYTF. The CDR3 DNA sequence: TGTGCCAGCAGCCGCCAGGGACAGGGGAGGCTTGGCTACACCTTC. Together with reference TRBV7-9 and TRBJ1-2, the CDR3 gives the full variable domain: DTGVSQNPRHKITKRGQNVTFRCDPISEHNRLYWYRQTLGQGPEFLTYFQNEAQLEKSRLLSDRFSAERPKGSFSTLEIQRTEQGDSAMYLCASSRQGQGRLGYTFGSGTRLTVV.

The table lists this clonotype with many counts. The genes are TRBV5-1 and TRBJ1-2; TRBD1 matches 10 bases. The germline gives CDR1 SGHRS, CDR2 YFSETQ. CDR3 length: 16 amino acids. V lost 3 bases to trimming and J lost 4 bases; unmatched junction nucleotides: 9. The CDR3 sequence: CASSSRDRGFSYGYTF. CDR3 sequence (DNA): TGCGCCAGCAGCTCCAGGGACAGGGGTTTTTCCTATGGCTACACCTTC.

This clonotype was seen many times. This chain links TRBV28 with TRBJ2-7; D is perhaps TRBD1 (6 bases). The CDR3 runs 14 residues. The V gene's germline CDR1 is MDHEN and CDR2 SYDVKM. V was cut by 6 bases and J by 3 bases, with 15 bases left in between. The CDR3 nucleotides read TGTGCCAGCAGGGGGTGGTCAGGGGTCTACGAGCAGTACTTC. Amino acid sequence: CASRGWSGVYEQYF.

This clonotype has only one observation. The genes are TRBV7-2 and TRBJ2-7; either TRBD1 or TRBD2 may fit D (5 bases each). Trimming cost V 1 base and J 4 bases, with 14 bases left between them. The germline V gene has CDR1 SGHTA and CDR2 FQGNSA. This CDR3 spans 15 amino acids. CDR3: CASSLVQGTIYEQYF. CDR3 nucleotides: TGTGCCAGCAGCTTAGTGCAAGGGACGATTTACGAGCAGTACTTC.

The rearrangement uses TRBV21-1 and TRBJ2-3; the table's D gene call, TRBD1, was not cross checked with the DNA. TRBV21-1 is tagged as a pseudogene. The CDR3 extends over 21 amino acids. The CDR3: CASSIFPIIPGQRVSTDTQYF. The CDR3, as DNA: TGTGCCAGCAGCATTTTTCCCATCATACCGGGACAAAGAGTTAGCACAGATACGCAGTATTTT.

The chain uses TRBV11-2 and TRBJ2-7; 7 nucleotides agree with TRBD2. Germline loops: CDR1 SGHAT, CDR2 FQNNGV. Losses at the gene ends were 1 base for V and 4 bases for J; bases not matched to a gene: 13. The CDR3 has 17 amino acids. The CDR3 DNA reads TGTGCCAGCAGCTTAGTTGGGCTAGCGGAGGGGCAATACGAGCAGTACTTC. This encodes CASSLVGLAEGQYEQYF.